The following is a T cell receptor (beta chain) sequence with its context. Its antigen remains unidentified. Notes on the study in general: Tumor Treg TCRs overlapped most with tumor naive CD4+ cells.

Germline CDR1 is MDHEN and CDR2 is SYDVKM. Trimming cost V 6 bases and J 2 bases, with 12 bases left between them. The CDR3 consists of 14 residues. Full-length variable regions came from constant-region reverse primers plus semi-nested Nested Universal Primer A PCR. MiXCR, applied by TCRdb to the 5' RACE reads, yields one record per CDR3 protein. Of 50,000 to 75,000 distinct CDR3 sequences in the sample, around a fifth were seen once. The memory fraction was CD4+CD45RO+CD25- cells. The gene calls are TRBV28 and TRBJ2-3; no reliable D call. This receptor was taken from a female donor with breast cancer. The sample was memory CD4+ T cells sorted from a lymph node. Described subset: memory CD4+ T cells, CD4+CD45RO+CD25-. The DNA of the CDR3 is TGTGCCAGCAGCCTGAGGACCCACACAGATACGCAGTATTTT. This sequence encodes CASSLRTHTDTQYF.